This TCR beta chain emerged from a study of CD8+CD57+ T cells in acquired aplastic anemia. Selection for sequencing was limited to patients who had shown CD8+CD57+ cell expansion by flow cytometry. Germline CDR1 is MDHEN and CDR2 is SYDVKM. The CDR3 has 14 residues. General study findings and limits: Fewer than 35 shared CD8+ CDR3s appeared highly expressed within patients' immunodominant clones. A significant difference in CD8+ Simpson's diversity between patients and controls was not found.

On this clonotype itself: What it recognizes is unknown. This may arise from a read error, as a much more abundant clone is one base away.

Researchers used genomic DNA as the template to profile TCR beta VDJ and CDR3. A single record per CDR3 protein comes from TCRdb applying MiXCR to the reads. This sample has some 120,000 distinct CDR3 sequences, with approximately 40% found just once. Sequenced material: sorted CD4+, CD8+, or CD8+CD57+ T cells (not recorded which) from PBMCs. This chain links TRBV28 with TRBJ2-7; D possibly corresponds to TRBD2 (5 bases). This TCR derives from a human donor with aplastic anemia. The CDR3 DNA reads TGTACCAGCAGCCTCCAGATGAGGGAATACGAGCAGTACTTC. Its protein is CTSSLQMREYEQYF.